This T cell receptor beta chain was identified in a study of T cells expressing NK-cell markers (TCRdb year 2020). Looking at the study overall: TCR beta-chain repertoires were profiled in sorted CD3+CD56+NKG2C+, CD3+CD56+NKG2C- and CD3+CD56-NKG2C+ T-cell subsets from several donors. Of the eight sequenced donors, seven were found to be HCMV-seropositive and one was found to be HCMV-seronegative. All eight donors whose samples were sequenced were randomly selected healthy volunteers, three of them men and five women. Illumina HiSeq 2000/2500, MiSeq or NextSeq was used to sequence libraries as 2 x 150 bp reads.

To determine HCMV serostatus, a commercial ELISA kit was used to detect HCMV-specific IgG in serum. Peripheral blood mononuclear cells were isolated from blood by Ficoll density gradient centrifugation. As concerns this clonotype: Its binding antigen is unknown.

Instrument on record: Illumina HiSeq 2000. TCR beta cDNA libraries were made by 5'RACE template switching that added a universal primer site and unique molecular identifiers. Synthesis of cDNA was primed from the TCR beta constant segment and was followed by two consecutive PCR amplification steps. Concerning the study's data processing: Reads were demultiplexed and grouped by UMI with MIGEC, and clonotypes were assembled and quantified with MiTCR. Only TCR cDNA sequences supported by at least two reads were kept to exclude erroneous sequences. Downstream repertoire analysis used the tcR package, and clonotypes were matched across fractions by CDR3 nucleotide sequence plus V segment. VDJmatch was used to annotate antigen specificity against VDJdb, with one amino acid substitution in CDR3 permitted. TCRdb reanalyzed the reads, keeping one entry per CDR3 protein sequence and omitting DNA. TCRdb's processing, not the authors' own work, is the source of the V and J calls. The table kept for this sample lists about 380,000 distinct CDR3 sequences. The ten largest account for roughly 5.2% of the sample.

The CDR3 sequence holds 18 residues, the cysteine and phenylalanine included. No coding sequence is recorded. According to the germline V gene (reference sequence), CDR1 reads LNHDA and CDR2 reads SQIVND. What the research found in general, with its limitations: Whether the expanded NKG2C-expressing T cell clones were specific for HCMV antigens was left unclear. Those dominant clonotypes were again the most abundant among CD3+CD56-NKG2C+ cells in four donors, at about 25-60.1%. In several donors, the dominant CD3+CD56+NKG2C+ clonotypes ranked among the top 10 CD8+ clonotypes, making up about 1.0-8% of CD8+ T cells.

This receptor was identified in a man aged 18-75 years in good health. The V and J segments used are TRBV19 and TRBJ1-5; TCRdb picks TRBD1, but there is no DNA to check that call. Sequencing was performed on blood T cells: a sorted CD56 or NKG2C T cell subset, CD4+ or CD8+ T cells, or bulk PBMC T cells (not recorded which). This receptor has the CDR3 CASSTDRGREVWFQPQHF.